This T cell receptor beta chain derives from a study of T cell responses to AZD1222 COVID-19 vaccine. Produced via immunoSEQ multiplex PCR; TCRdb's table is partial and in-frame only. Here the sample spans roughly 120,000 clones, approximately 86% being singletons. Germline V gene data show CDR1 as SGHKS and CDR2 as YYEKEE (reference sequence). After removal of 3 bases from V and 6 bases from J, the junction contained 12 bases not matched to a gene. This CDR3 is built from 19 residues. This chain joins TRBV5-5 and TRBJ2-1; TRBD2 aligns across 16 bases. The receptor comes from an adult in good health. Sample: peripheral blood, taken on day 0 of AZD1222 vaccination. The CDR3 DNA is TGTGCCAGCAGCTGGAGGACCGGGACTAGCGGGAGGGCCTTCAATGAGCAGTTCTTC. It codes for CASSWRTGTSGRAFNEQFF.